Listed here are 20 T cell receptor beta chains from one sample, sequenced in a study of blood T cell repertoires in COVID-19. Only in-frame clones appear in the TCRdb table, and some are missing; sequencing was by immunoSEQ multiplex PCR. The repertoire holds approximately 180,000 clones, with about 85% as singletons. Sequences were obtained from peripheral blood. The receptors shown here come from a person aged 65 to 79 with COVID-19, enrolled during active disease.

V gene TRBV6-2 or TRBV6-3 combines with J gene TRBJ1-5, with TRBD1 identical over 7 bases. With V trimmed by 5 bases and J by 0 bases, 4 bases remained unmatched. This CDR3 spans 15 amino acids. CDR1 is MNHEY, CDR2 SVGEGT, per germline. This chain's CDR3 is CASSGTVYSNQPQHF. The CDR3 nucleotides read TGTGCCAGCAGTGGGACAGTCTATAGCAATCAGCCCCAGCATTTT.

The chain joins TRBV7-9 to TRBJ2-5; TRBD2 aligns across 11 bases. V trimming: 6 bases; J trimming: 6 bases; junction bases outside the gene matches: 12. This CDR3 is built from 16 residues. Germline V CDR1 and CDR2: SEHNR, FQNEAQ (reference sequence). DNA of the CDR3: TGTGCCAGCAGTTCCCGTAGCGGGGGGGCTGGGCAGACCCAGTACTTC. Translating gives CASSSRSGGAGQTQYF.

CDR3 sequence reads: CASSTRGGAVNQPQHF. DNA of the CDR3: TGTGCCAGCAGCACACGGGGGGGCGCGGTAAATCAGCCCCAGCATTTT. The chain uses TRBV5-6 and TRBJ1-5; a possible D gene is TRBD1 (6 bases). This CDR3 has 16 amino acids. Germline V gives CDR1 SGHDT, CDR2 YYEEEE. With 4 bases removed from V and 4 bases from J, the gap between germline ends came to 18 bases.

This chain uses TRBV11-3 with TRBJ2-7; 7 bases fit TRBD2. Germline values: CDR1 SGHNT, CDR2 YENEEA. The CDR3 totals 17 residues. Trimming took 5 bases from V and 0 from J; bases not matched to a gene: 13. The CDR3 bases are TGTGCCAGCAGCCCCCGCCGGCGGGGGATGCTCTCCTACGAGCAGTACTTC. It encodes CASSPRRRGMLSYEQYF.

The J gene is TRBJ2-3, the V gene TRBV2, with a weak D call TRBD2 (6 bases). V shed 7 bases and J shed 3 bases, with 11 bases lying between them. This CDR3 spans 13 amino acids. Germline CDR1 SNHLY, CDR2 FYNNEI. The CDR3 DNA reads TGTGCCAGCAACCAGCGGGTAACAGATACGCAGTATTTT. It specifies CASNQRVTDTQYF.

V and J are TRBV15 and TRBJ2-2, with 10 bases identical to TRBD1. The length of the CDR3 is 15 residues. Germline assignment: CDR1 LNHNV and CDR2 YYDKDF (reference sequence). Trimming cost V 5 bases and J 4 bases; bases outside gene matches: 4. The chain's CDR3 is CATSVGTGVTGELFF. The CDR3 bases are TGTGCCACCAGCGTCGGGACAGGGGTCACCGGGGAGCTGTTTTTT.

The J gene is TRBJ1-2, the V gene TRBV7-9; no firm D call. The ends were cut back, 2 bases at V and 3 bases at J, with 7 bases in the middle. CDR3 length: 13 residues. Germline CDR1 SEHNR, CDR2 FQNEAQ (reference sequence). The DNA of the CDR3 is TGTGCCAGCAGCTTAAACAGCTACTATGGCTACACCTTC. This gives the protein CASSLNSYYGYTF.

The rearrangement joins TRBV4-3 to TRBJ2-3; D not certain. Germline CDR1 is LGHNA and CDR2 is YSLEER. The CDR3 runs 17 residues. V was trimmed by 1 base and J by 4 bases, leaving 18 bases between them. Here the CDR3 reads CASSQGLGPRPPDTQYF. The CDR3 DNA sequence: TGCGCCAGCAGCCAAGGTCTAGGCCCGCGGCCCCCAGATACGCAGTATTTT.

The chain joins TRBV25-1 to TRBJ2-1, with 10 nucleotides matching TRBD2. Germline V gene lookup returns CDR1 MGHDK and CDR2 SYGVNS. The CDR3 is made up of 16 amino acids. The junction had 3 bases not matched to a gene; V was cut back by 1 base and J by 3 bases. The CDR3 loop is CASSELSGRDYNEQFF. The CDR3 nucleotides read TGTGCCAGCAGTGAATTGAGCGGGAGGGACTACAATGAGCAGTTCTTC.

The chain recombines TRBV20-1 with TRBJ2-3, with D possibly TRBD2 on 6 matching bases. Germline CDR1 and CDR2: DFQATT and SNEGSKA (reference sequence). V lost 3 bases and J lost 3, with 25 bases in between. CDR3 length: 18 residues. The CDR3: CSASKRASGGGWTDTQYF. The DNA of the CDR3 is TGCAGTGCTAGTAAGCGGGCTAGTGGCGGTGGTTGGACAGATACGCAGTATTTT.

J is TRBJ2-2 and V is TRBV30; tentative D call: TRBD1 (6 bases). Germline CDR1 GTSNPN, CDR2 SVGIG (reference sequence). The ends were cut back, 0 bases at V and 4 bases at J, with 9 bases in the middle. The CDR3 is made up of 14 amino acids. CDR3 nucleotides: TGTGCCTGGAGTGTACAGGGTATCACCGGGGAGCTGTTTTTT. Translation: CAWSVQGITGELFF.

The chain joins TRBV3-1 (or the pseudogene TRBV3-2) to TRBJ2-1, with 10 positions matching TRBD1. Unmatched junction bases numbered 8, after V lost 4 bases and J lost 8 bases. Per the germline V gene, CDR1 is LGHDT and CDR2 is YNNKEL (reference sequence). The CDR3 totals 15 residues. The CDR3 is CASSRDRGRIDEQFF. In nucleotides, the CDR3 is TGTGCCAGCAGCCGCGACAGGGGGCGAATCGATGAGCAGTTCTTC.

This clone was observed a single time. CDR3 residues: CASSVGGTGWLETQYF. In nucleotides, the CDR3 is TGTGCCAGCAGCGTAGGGGGGACAGGGTGGTTGGAGACCCAGTACTTC. V usage is TRBV9 and J usage is TRBJ2-5; the match to TRBD1 covers 9 bases. CDR1 and CDR2 (germline): SGDLS, YYNGEE. Trimming removed 0 bases from V and 5 bases from J; junction bases left unmatched: 8. The CDR3 covers 16 residues.

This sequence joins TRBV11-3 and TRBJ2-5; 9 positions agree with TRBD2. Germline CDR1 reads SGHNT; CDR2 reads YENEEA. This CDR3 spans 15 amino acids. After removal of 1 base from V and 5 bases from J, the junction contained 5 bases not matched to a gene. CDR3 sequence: CASSLGGLATETQYF. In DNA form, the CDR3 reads TGTGCCAGCAGCTTAGGAGGACTAGCGACCGAGACCCAGTACTTC. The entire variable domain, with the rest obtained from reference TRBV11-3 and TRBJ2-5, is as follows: EAGVVQSPRYKIIEKKQPVAFWCNPISGHNTLYWYLQNLGQGPELLIRYENEEAVDDSQLPKDRFSAERLKGVDSTLKIQPAELGDSAVYLCASSLGGLATETQYFGPGTRLLVL.

The CDR3: CASSFSLLSYEQYF. The CDR3 DNA follows: TGTGCCAGCAGCTTTTCCCTCCTTAGCTACGAGCAGTACTTC. This chain connects TRBV7-2 to TRBJ2-7; D gene ambiguous. The V gene's germline CDR1 is SGHTA and CDR2 FQGNSA. This CDR3 is built from 14 residues. With 3 bases removed from V and 3 bases from J, the gap between germline ends came to 12 bases. Looking up the rest from reference TRBV7-2 and TRBJ2-7 gives the full variable domain: GAGVSQSPSNKVTEKGKDVELRCDPISGHTALYWYRQSLGQGLEFLIYFQGNSAPDKSGLPSDRFSAERTGGSVSTLTIQRTQQEDSAVYLCASSFSLLSYEQYFGPGTRLTVT.

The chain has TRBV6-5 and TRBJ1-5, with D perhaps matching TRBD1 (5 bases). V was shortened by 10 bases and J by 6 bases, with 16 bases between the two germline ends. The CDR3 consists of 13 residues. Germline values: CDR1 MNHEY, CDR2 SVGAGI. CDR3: CATTGVPSQPQHF. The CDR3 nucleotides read TGTGCCACTACGGGGGTTCCAAGTCAGCCCCAGCATTTT.

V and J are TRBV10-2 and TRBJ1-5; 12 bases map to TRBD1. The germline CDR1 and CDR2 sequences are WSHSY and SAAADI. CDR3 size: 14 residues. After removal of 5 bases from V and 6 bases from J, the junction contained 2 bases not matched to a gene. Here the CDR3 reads CASSRGQGAQPQHF. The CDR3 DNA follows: TGCGCCAGCAGTAGGGGACAGGGGGCTCAGCCCCAGCATTTT.

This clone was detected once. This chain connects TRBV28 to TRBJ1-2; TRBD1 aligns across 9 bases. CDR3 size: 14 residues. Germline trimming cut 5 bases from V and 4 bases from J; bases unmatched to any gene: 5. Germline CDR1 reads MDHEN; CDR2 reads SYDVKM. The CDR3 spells CASSLGQGRYGYTF. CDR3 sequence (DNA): TGTGCCAGCAGTCTCGGACAGGGGCGCTATGGCTACACCTTC.

CDR3 nucleotide sequence: TGTGCCAGCAGTTCGTCGACTAGCGGGATAGTCACAGATACGCAGTATTTT. It is translated as CASSSSTSGIVTDTQYF. This sequence joins TRBV6-2 or TRBV6-3 and TRBJ2-3; 11 positions match TRBD2. Germline V gives CDR1 MNHEY, CDR2 SVGEGT. This CDR3 region has 17 residues. J gave up 2 bases and V 4 bases, and 8 bases lay outside the gene matches.

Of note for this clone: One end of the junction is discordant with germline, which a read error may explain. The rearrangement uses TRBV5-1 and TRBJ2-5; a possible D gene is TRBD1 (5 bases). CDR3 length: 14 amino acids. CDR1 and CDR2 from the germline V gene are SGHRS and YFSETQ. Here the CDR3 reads CAGSPRALQETQYF. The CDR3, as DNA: TGCGCCGGCAGCCCCAGGGCCTTGCAAGAGACCCAGTACTTC.